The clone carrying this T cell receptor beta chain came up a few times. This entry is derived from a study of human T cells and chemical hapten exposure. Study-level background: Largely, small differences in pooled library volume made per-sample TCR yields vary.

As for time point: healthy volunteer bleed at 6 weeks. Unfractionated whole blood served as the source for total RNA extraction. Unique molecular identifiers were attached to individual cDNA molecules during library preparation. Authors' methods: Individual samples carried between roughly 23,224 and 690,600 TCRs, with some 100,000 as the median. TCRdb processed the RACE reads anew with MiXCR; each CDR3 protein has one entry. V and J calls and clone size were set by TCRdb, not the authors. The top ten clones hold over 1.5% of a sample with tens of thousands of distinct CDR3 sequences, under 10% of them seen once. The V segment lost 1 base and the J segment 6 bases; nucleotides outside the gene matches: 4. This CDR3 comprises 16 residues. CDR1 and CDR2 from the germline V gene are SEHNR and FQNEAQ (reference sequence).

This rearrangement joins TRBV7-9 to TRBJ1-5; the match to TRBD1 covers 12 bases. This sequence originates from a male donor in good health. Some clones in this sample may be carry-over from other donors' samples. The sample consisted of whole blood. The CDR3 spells CASSLDGTGGVQPQHF. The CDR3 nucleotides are TGTGCCAGCAGCTTAGACGGGACAGGGGGCGTTCAGCCCCAGCATTTT.